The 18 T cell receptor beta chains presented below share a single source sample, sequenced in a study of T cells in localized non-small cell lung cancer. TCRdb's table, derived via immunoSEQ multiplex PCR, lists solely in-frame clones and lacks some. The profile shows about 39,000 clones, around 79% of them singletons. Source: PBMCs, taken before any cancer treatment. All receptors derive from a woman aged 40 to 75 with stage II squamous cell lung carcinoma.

The CDR3 nucleotides read TGTGCCAGCAGTTTAGCAGGCTCGGCTGAAAAACTGTTTTTT. Translation: CASSLAGSAEKLFF. This chain joins TRBV28 and TRBJ1-4; no clear D gene. Trimming took 2 bases from V and 7 from J, leaving 11 bases between them. This CDR3 comprises 14 residues. CDR1 and CDR2 (germline): MDHEN, SYDVKM. Combining the CDR3 with reference TRBV28 and TRBJ1-4 gives the whole variable domain DVKVTQSSRYLVKRTGEKVFLECVQDMDHENMFWYRQDPGLGLRLIYFSYDVKMKEKGDIPEGYSVSREKKERFSLILESASTNQTSMYLCASSLAGSAEKLFFGSGTQLSVL.

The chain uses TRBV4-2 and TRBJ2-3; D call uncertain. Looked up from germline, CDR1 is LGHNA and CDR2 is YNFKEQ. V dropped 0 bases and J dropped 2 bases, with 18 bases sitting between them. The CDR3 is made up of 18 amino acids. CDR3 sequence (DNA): TGTGCCAGCAGCCAAGATCCGCGAGGATCCAGGAACACAGATACGCAGTATTTT. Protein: CASSQDPRGSRNTDTQYF.

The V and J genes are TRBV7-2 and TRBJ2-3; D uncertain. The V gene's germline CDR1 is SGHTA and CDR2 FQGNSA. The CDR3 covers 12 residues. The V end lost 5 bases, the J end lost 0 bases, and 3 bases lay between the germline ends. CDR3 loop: CASSPSTDTQYF. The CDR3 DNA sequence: TGTGCCAGCAGCCCGAGCACAGATACGCAGTATTTT. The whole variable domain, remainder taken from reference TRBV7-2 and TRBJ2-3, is GAGVSQSPSNKVTEKGKDVELRCDPISGHTALYWYRQSLGQGLEFLIYFQGNSAPDKSGLPSDRFSAERTGGSVSTLTIQRTQQEDSAVYLCASSPSTDTQYFGPGTRLTVL.

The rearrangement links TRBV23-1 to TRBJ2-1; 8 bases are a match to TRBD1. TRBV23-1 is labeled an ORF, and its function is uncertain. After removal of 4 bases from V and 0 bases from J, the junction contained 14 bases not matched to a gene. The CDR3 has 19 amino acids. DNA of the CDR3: TGCGCCAGCAGTCCTGGGACAGGTGCCGACCCGAGCTCCTACAATGAGCAGTTCTTC. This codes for CASSPGTGADPSSYNEQFF.

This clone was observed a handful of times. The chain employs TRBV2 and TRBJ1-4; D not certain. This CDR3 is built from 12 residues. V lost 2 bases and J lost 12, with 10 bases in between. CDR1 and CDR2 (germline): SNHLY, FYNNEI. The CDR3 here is CASSEKVDELFF. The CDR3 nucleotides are TGTGCCAGCAGTGAAAAGGTTGATGAACTGTTTTTT.

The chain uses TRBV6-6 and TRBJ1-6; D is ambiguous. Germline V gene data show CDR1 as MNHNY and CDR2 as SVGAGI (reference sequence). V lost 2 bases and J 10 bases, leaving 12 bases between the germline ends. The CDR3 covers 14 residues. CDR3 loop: CASSYRETDSPLHF. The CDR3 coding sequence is TGTGCCAGCAGTTACCGTGAAACTGACTCACCCCTCCACTTT.

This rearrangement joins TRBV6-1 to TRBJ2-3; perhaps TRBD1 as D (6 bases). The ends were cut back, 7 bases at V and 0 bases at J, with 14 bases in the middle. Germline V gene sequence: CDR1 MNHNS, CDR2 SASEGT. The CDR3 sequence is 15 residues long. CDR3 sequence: CASTPGTTSTDTQYF. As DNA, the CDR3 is TGTGCCAGCACCCCCGGGACAACTAGCACAGATACGCAGTATTTT.

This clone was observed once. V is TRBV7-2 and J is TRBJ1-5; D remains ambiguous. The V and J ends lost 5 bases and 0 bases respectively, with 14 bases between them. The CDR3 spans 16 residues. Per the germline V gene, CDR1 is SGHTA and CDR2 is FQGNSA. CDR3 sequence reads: CASSPLGQNSNQPQHF. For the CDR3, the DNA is TGTGCCAGCAGCCCCCTCGGCCAGAATAGCAATCAGCCCCAGCATTTT.

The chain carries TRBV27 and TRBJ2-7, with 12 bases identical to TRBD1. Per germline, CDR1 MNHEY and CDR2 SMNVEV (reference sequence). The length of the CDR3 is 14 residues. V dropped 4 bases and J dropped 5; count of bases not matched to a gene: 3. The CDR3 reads CASSSGTGGDEQYF. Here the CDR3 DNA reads TGTGCCAGCAGTTCCGGGACAGGGGGCGACGAGCAGTACTTC.

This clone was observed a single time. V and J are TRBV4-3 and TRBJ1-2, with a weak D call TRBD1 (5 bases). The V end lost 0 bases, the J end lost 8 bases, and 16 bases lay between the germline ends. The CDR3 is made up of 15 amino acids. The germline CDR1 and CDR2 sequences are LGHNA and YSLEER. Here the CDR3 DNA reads TGCGCCAGCAGCCAAGAATGGGGGAGAGGGTTGGGCTACACCTTC. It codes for CASSQEWGRGLGYTF.

The CDR3 reads CSVAGWGTNEKLFF. The CDR3 region has the DNA TGCAGCGTTGCAGGTTGGGGAACTAATGAAAAACTGTTTTTT. The chain links TRBV29-1 to TRBJ1-4; D gene uncertain. V shed 4 bases and J shed 1 base, with 10 bases lying between them. From germline, CDR1 is SQVTM and CDR2 ANQGSEA. The CDR3 has 14 residues.

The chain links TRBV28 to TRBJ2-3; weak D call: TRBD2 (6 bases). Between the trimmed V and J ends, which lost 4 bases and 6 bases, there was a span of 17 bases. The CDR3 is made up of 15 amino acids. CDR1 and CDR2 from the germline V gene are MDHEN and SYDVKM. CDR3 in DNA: TGTGCCAGCAGTTCGCCCGGAATGGGGAGGGATACGCAGTATTTT. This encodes CASSSPGMGRDTQYF. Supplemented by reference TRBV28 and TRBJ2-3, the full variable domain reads DVKVTQSSRYLVKRTGEKVFLECVQDMDHENMFWYRQDPGLGLRLIYFSYDVKMKEKGDIPEGYSVSREKKERFSLILESASTNQTSMYLCASSSPGMGRDTQYFGPGTRLTVL.

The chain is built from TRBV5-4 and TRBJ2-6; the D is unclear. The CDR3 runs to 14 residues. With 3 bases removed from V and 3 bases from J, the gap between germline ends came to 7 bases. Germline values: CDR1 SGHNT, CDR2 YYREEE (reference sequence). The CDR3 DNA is TGTGCCAGCAGCTCCCAGGATGGGGCCAACGTCCTGACTTTC. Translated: CASSSQDGANVLTF.

The CDR3 nucleotides are TGTGCCAGCAGTTACGGAGGGAACTCCTACAATGAGCAGTTCTTC. Translation: CASSYGGNSYNEQFF. This chain links TRBV2 with TRBJ2-1; D is perhaps TRBD2 (6 bases). V gave up 5 bases and J gave up 0 bases, with 11 bases separating them. CDR3 length equals 15 residues. From germline, CDR1 is SNHLY and CDR2 FYNNEI.

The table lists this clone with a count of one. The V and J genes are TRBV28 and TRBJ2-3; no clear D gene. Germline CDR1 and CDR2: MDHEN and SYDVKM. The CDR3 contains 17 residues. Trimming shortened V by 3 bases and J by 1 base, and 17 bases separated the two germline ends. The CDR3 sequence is CASSFPTRSSGTDTQYF. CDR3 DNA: TGTGCCAGCAGTTTCCCCACCAGGAGTTCGGGCACAGATACGCAGTATTTT. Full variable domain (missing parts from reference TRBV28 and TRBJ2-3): DVKVTQSSRYLVKRTGEKVFLECVQDMDHENMFWYRQDPGLGLRLIYFSYDVKMKEKGDIPEGYSVSREKKERFSLILESASTNQTSMYLCASSFPTRSSGTDTQYFGPGTRLTVL.

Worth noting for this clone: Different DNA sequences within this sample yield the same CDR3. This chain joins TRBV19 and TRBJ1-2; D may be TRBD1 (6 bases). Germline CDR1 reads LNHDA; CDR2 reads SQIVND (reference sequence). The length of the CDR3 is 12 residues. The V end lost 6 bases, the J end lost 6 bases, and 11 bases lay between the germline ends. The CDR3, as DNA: TGTGCCAGTAGCACCACAGGGAATGGCTACACCTTC. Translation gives CASSTTGNGYTF.

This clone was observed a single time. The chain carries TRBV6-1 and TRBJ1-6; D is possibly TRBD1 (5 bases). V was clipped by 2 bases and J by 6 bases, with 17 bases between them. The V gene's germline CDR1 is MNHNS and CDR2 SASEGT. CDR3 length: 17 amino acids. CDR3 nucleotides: TGTGCCAGCAGTGAAAACCCCTCGGGGGTCCCTAATTCACCCCTCCACTTT. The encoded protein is CASSENPSGVPNSPLHF.

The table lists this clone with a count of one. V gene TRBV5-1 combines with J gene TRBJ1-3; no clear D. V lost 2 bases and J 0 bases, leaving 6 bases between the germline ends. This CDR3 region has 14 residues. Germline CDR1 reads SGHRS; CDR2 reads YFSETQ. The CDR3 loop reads CASSLGGSGNTIYF. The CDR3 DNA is TGCGCCAGCAGCTTAGGAGGCTCTGGAAACACCATATATTTT.